Sequencing of this TCR beta chain was carried out in a study of graft-versus-host responses after intestinal transplantation. General study points: GvH clones detected in recipient marrow included some appearing first in ileum or blood.

The CDR3 consists of 10 residues. The germline gives CDR1 LNHDA, CDR2 SQIVND (reference sequence). Clones were sequenced by immunoSEQ multiplex PCR, and TCRdb holds only the in-frame ones, with some missing. The table lists approximately 58,000 clones, about 93% of them singletons. Notes on this clone: The antigen is undetermined. Relative to the germline gene, one junction end is altered; a read error may explain this.

This TCR was recovered from a human patient who received an intestinal transplant, so some T cells may come from the graft donor. J is TRBJ1-3 and V is TRBV19, with unresolved D. The sequences come from PBMCs, collected approximately four months after intestinal transplantation. The CDR3, as DNA: TGTGCCAGTGTTGGAAGCACCATATATTTT. Translating it yields CASVGSTIYF.